The sequence of this T cell receptor (beta chain) was determined in a study of response to subunit inactivated influenza vaccine. Each CDR3 protein gets one entry after TCRdb re-called the RT-PCR reads with MiXCR. The sample includes under 200,000 distinct CDR3 sequences, approximately 12% seen only once; the top ten take roughly 29%. V dropped 6 bases and J dropped 3 bases, with 9 bases sitting between them. Germline V lookup: CDR1 MNHEY, CDR2 SVGEGT. The CDR3 loop spans 13 amino acids. These data also formed part of another study, on T cells expressing NK-cell markers. That paper notes: TCR beta cDNA was generated via 5'RACE template switching incorporating UMIs. Sorted CD3+CD56+NKG2C+, CD3+CD56+NKG2C- and CD3+CD56-NKG2C+ T-cell subsets were beta-chain profiled.

The chain couples TRBV6-2 or TRBV6-3 to TRBJ2-4; D unresolved. This clonotype originated in a man aged 45-65 years who received an inactivated influenza vaccine. The specimen comprised CD8+ T cells sorted from PBMCs, sampled 11 to 12 days after vaccination. CDR3 region: CASSSNNKNIQYF. In DNA, the CDR3 is TGTGCCAGCAGCTCCAATAACAAAAACATTCAGTACTTC.